This TCR beta chain was recovered during a study of blood T cell repertoires in COVID-19. This clone has more than one count but fewer than ten. Original analysis: How many nucleated cells were present was estimated from reference gene primer amplification. Clones were sequenced by immunoSEQ multiplex PCR, and TCRdb holds only the in-frame ones, with some missing. D and trimming come from the DNA, and the V and J calls and clone size come from that table. The sample shows about 240,000 clones, roughly 86% of them seen only once. Trimming cost V 9 bases and J 8 bases; bases outside gene matches: 13. The V gene's germline CDR1 is MRHNA and CDR2 SNTAGT. There are 14 residues in the CDR3.

This chain connects TRBV6-4 to TRBJ1-2; 9 positions agree with TRBD1. Sequencing was carried out using peripheral blood. The source of this sequence is an older man with acute or convalescent COVID-19. CDR3 residues: CASHPTGGESGYTF. DNA of the CDR3: TGTGCCAGTCACCCGACAGGGGGGGAGAGCGGCTACACCTTC.